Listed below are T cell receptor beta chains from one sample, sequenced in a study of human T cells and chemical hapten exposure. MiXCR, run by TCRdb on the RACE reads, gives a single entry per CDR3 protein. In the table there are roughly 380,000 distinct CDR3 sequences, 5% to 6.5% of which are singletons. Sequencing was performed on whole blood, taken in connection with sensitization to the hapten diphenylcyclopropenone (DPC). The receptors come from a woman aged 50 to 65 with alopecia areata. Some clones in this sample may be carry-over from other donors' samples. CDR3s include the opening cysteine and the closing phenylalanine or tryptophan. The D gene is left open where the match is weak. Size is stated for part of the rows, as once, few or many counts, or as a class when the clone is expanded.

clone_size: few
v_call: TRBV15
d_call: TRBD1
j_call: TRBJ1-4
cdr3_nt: TGTGCCACCAGCGCCCGACAGGGGACGAATGAAAAACTGTTTTTT
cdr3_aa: CATSARQGTNEKLFF

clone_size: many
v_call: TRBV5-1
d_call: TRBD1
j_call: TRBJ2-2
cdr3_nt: TGCGCCAGCAGCTTGAATAGGGGGCCCGCGAACACCGGGGAGCTGTTTTTT
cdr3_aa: CASSLNRGPANTGELFF

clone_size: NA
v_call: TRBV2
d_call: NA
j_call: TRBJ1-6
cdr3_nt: TGTGCCAGCAGTAACCGTCCGGAGAATTCACCCCTCCACTTT
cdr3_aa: CASSNRPENSPLHF

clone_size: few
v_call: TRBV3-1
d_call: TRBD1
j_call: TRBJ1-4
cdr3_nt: TGTGCCTCCCGGGACAGGGTCAGAAAACTGTTTTTT
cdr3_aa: CASRDRVRKLFF

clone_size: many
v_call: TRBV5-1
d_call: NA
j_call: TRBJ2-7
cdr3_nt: TGCGCCAGCAGCTTGGAAGGGAATGAGCAGTACTTC
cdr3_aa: CASSLEGNEQYF

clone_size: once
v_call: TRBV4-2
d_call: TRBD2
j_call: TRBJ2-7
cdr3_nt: TGTGCCAGCAGGCGCGAGACTAGCGGGTTGCTGAGCGAGCAGTACTTC
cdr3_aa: CASRRETSGLLSEQYF

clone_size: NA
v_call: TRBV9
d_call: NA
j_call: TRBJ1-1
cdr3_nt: TGTGCCAGCAGCCTGGGACCCTTAGCCCCCCAAGAAGCTTTCTTT
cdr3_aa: CASSLGPLAPQEAFF

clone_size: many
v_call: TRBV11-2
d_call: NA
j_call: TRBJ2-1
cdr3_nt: TGTGCCAGCAGCTCTCCCAACCCGGGGAATGAGCAGTTCTTC
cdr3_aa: CASSSPNPGNEQFF

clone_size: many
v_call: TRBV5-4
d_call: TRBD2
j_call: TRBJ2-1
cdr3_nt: TGTGCCAGCAGCTTGGCGGGGACTAGCGGTATGTACAATGAGCAGTTCTTC
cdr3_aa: CASSLAGTSGMYNEQFF

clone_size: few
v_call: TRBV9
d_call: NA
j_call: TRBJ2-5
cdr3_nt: TGTGCCAGCACCATCGGGGATTCGGTGGAGACCCAGTACTTC
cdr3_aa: CASTIGDSVETQYF

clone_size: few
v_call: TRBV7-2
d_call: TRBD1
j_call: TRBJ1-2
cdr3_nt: TGTGCCAGCAGCCCCGGCAGGGGGCTATCGGGCTACACCTTC
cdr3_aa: CASSPGRGLSGYTF

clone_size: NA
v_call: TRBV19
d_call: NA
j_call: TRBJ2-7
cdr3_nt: TGTGCCAGTAGTCCGCGGGACGCCTACCGACCCTACGTGCAGTACTTC
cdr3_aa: CASSPRDAYRPYVQYF

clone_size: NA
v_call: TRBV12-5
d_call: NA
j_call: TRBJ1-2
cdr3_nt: TGTGCTAGTGAGGGCAGTTCTAACTATGGCTACACCTTC
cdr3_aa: CASEGSSNYGYTF

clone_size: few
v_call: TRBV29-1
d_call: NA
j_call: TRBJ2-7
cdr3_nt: TGCAGCGTCGGACAGAGTAACTACGAGCAGTACTTC
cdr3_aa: CSVGQSNYEQYF

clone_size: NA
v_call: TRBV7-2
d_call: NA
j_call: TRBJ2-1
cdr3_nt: TGTGCCAGCAGCTCAGGGTATCGCTACAATGAGCAGTTCTTC
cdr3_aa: CASSSGYRYNEQFF

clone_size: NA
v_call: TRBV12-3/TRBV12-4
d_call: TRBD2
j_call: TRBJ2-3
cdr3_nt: TGTGCCAGCGCGGGGGTGAATACGCAGTATTTT
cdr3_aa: CASAGVNTQYF

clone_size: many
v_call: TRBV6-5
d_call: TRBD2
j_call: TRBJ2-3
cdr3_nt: TGTGCCAGCAGTTACTCGATACCTAGCGGGAGCGTATATACGCAGTATTTT
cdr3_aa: CASSYSIPSGSVYTQYF

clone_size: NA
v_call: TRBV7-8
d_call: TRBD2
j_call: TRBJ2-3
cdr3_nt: TGTGCCAGCAGCGGTGGGACTAGCGGGATTCAAGATACGCAGTATTTT
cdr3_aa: CASSGGTSGIQDTQYF

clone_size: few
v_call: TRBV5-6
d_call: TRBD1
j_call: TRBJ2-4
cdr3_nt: TGTGCCAGCAGCCGGGGACAGGGGGCCAAAAACATTCAGTACTTC
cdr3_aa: CASSRGQGAKNIQYF